A single T cell receptor (beta chain) is shown here with its context. V was shortened by 7 bases and J by 8 bases, with 12 bases between the two germline ends. Germline V gene sequence: CDR1 LNHDA, CDR2 SQIVND (reference sequence). There are 13 residues in the CDR3. This entry comes from a study of blood T cell repertoires in COVID-19. Study-wide background: The samples span acute and convalescent COVID-19 from the United States, Italy and Spain. Nucleic acid was either cDNA or gDNA, and it came from T cells, B-cell-depleted T cells, or PBMCs.

As processed by the authors: The authors estimated nucleated cell counts from reference gene primer amplification. Repertoires were generated with immunoSEQ multiplex PCR, while TCRdb's copy carries only in-frame clones and drops some. V, J and clone size derive from that table, while D and trimming were established from the DNA sequence. The sample shows roughly 140,000 clones, roughly four fifths of them seen only once. Sequencing was carried out using peripheral blood. This TCR was recovered from a human donor in a cohort sampled during active COVID-19. The chain recombines TRBV19 with TRBJ1-6; possibly TRBD1 for D (5 bases). CDR3 sequence reads: CASNGGGDSPLHF. The CDR3 coding sequence is TGTGCCAGTAACGGGGGTGGGGATTCACCCCTCCACTTT.